This TCR beta chain was found in a study of tumor-infiltrating lymphocytes in primary liver carcinoma (dated 2017 in TCRdb). Turning to the overall study: Hepatocellular carcinoma (four) or combined HCC and intrahepatic cholangiocarcinoma (one) was present in the five patients, who were three men and two women aged 30 to 69 years. High reproducibility was observed for the technical replicate repertoires, with mean shared-clone rates approximately 0.92 and correlation coefficients above 0.98. The tumors of the five patients were staged as T1-T3 N0M0, with maximum diameters ranging from roughly 4 to 11 cm. Each sample produced about 3.5 to 8 million productive TCRbeta reads, and read depth showed no significant difference between tissue types. The roughly 25 tumor region samples were profiled with Agilent mRNA microarrays so that TCRbeta repertoire diversity could be related to the local molecular phenotype. A total of 35 or so specimens from 5 patients went through TCRbeta repertoire sequencing, namely 25 tumor regions, 5 adjacent noncancerous liver tissues and 5 peripheral blood samples. TCRbeta repertoire sequencing, expression microarrays and whole-exome sequencing were combined in the study across five regions of each liver tumor, with adjacent normal tissue and blood also included. What the work shows at the level of the full study, not this receptor alone: Pairs of tumor regions showed greater repertoire overlap (mean around 36%) than tumor-adjacent pairs (17%) or tumor-blood pairs (roughly 15%), which is consistent with antigen-driven expansion. The top 250 clones made up a significantly larger repertoire fraction in tumors than in blood (p = 0.039). Just about 7.5-24% of top clones turned up in all five regions of a tumor, which suggests spatial heterogeneity among tumor-infiltrating T cells. Because only the TCR beta chain was sequenced and unpaired alpha chains were not captured, true repertoire diversity is likely underestimated. Because the samples were bulk and unsorted, CD4+ and CD8+ T cell repertoires could not be compared. Only 4 or 5 patients were included in the study, and the authors note that the findings should be validated in a larger study.

Using a constant-region primer and ProtoScript II reverse transcriptase, TCRbeta-specific cDNA was reverse-transcribed from roughly 500 ng total RNA. TCRbeta libraries were built with three nested multiplex PCR rounds, a slightly modified ARM-PCR procedure. Each of the first two PCR rounds ran for nine to eleven cycles and used multiplex TRBV1-TRBV30 forward primers together with a Cbeta reverse primer. Sample barcodes and Illumina adapters were attached in a final 25-cycle PCR using Deep VentR polymerase. Before sequencing, amplicons between 200 and 500 bp were purified from gel using a QIAquick gel extraction kit. TCRbeta amplicons were sequenced on an Illumina HiSeq 2500 with 250-bp paired-end reads. The original methods were these. Reads were quality-trimmed with Trimmomatic v0.33, and paired reads were merged with FLASH v1.2.11 to recover full CDR3 sequences. V, D and J germline segments were assigned to the rearranged TCRbeta sequences by MiGEC v1.2.1b. Clonotype statistics, along with Shannon-Wiener diversity indices, were calculated using VDJtools v1.0.0. Except for diversity analysis, only the 250 most abundant clonotypes of each sample were used in subsequent analyses to reduce sampling bias. TCRdb took the public reads, trimmed them with fastp at Q25, ran MiXCR for clone calling and kept in-frame beta chains. Under each unique CDR3 protein, matching rows form one entry showing the most common genes and DNA. These V and J calls rely on TCRdb rather than the paper's analysis. For this sample the table gives tens of thousands of distinct CDR3 sequences, of which roughly four fifths were detected only once. The ten largest clones add up to 40% to 50% of the sample.

Total RNA and DNA were co-extracted from about 19-30 mg of bulk tissue with the AllPrep DNA/RNA mini kit, without cell sorting. Surgical resection was performed in China between 2015 and March 2016 on about 5 patients with histopathologically diagnosed primary liver carcinoma. Chronic HBV infection was present in the patients, and the patients were treatment-naive at sampling. Five spatially separated regions were sampled per tumor: superior, inferior, left-lateral and right-lateral poles, plus the tumor centre. According to histology, viable tumor cells made up more than 75% of every tumor sample. Fresh tumor and adjacent tissue pieces were bisected, with one half stored in RNAlater at -80 degrees C and the other half sent for histology. Concerning this clonotype: Its antigen remains undetermined. The junction differs from germline at one of its ends, possibly a read error.

The CDR3 numbers 18 residues from cysteine through phenylalanine. Only CDR3 DNA is held: 54 bases, read in frame from base 1. CDR1 is given as LGHNA and CDR2 as YNFKEQ, both from the germline V gene. The chain employs TRBV4-2 and TRBJ2-2, with the D gene not clear enough to name. The TCR sequence derives from a middle-aged man with primary liver carcinoma and hepatitis B virus infection. The sequencing sample was made of liver tumor tissue from sampling region 3. Per the publication, the cell subset or site label means: tumor region T3, left-lateral pole. The nucleotide sequence is given as TGTGCCAGCAGCCAGCAGCGATTTAGTCAGGTGAGCACCGAGGAGATGTTTTTT. Its translation reads: CASSQQRFSQVSTEEMFF.